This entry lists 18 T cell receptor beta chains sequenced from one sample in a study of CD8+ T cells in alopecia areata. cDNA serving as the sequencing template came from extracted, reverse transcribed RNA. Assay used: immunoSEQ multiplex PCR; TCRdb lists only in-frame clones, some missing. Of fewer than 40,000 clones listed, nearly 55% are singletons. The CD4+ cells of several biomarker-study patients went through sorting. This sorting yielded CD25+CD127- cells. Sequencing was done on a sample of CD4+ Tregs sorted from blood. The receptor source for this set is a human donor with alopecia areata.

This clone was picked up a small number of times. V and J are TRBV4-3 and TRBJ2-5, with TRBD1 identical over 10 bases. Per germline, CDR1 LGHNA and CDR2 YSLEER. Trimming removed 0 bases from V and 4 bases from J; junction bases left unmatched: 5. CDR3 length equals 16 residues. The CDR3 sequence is CASSQDRTGGGETQYF. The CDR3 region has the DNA TGCGCCAGCAGCCAAGACCGGACAGGGGGGGGAGAGACCCAGTACTTC.

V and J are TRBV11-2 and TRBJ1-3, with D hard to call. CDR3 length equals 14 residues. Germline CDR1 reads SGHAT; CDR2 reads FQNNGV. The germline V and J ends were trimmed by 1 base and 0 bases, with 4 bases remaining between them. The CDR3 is CASSLGSSGNTIYF. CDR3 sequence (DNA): TGTGCCAGCAGCTTAGGGAGCTCTGGAAACACCATATATTTT.

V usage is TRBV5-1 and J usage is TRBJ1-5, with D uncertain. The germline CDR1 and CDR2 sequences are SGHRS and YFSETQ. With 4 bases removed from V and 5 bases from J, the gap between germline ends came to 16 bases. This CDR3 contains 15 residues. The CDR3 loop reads CASSPGRGSYQPQHF. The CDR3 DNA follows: TGCGCCAGCAGCCCCGGCCGGGGTTCTTATCAGCCCCAGCATTTT.

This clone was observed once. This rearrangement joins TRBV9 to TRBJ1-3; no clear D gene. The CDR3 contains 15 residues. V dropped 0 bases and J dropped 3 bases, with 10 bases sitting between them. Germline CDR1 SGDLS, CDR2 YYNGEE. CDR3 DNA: TGTGCCAGCAGCGTAGGGTTACACGTTGGAAACACCATATATTTT. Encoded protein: CASSVGLHVGNTIYF.

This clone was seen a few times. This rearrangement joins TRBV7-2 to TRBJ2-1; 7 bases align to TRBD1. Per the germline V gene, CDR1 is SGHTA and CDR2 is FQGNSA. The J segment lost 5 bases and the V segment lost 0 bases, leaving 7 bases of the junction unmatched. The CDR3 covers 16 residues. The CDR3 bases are TGTGCCAGCAGCTTAGCGTCGACAGGGCGGAACAATGAGCAGTTCTTC. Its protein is CASSLASTGRNNEQFF.

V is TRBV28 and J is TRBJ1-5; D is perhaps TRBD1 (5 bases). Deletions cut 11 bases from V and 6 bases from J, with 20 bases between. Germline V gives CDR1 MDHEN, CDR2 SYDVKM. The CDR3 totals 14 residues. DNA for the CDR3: TGTGCCGTAGCGGAGGGGATCCGGGGTCAGCCCCAGCATTTT. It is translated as CAVAEGIRGQPQHF.

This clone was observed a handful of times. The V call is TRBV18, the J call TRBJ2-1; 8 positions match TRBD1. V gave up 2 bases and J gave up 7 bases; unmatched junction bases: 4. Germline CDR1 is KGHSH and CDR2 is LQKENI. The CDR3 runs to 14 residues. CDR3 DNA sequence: TGTGCCAGCTCACCAACGCAGGGGGCGAATGAGCAGTTCTTC. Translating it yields CASSPTQGANEQFF.

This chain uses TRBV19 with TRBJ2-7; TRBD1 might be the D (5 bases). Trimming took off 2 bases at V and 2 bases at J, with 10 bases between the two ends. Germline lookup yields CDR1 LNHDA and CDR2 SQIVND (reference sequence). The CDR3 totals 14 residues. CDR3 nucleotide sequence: TGTGCCAGTAGTATAATCTTGGGGCCCTACGAGCAGTACTTC. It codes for CASSIILGPYEQYF.

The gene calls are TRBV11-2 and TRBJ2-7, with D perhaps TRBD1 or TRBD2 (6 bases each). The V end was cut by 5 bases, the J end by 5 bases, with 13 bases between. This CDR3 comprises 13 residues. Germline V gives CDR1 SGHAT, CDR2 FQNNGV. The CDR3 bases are TGTGCCAGCAGCCTTAGGGGGGTTCACGAGCAGTACTTC. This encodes CASSLRGVHEQYF.

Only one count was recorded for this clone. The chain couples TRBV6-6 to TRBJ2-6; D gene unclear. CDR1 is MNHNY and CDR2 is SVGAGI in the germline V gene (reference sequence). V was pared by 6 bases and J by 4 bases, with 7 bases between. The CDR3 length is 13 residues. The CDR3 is CASRIQGANVLTF. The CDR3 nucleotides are TGTGCCAGCAGGATCCAGGGGGCCAACGTCCTGACTTTC.

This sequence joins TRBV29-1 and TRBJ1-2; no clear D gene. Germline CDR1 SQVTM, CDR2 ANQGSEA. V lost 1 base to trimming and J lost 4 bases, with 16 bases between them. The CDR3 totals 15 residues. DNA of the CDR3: TGCAGCGTTGAAGGGAGGAGGAACAGCTCCTATGGCTACACCTTC. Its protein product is CSVEGRRNSSYGYTF.

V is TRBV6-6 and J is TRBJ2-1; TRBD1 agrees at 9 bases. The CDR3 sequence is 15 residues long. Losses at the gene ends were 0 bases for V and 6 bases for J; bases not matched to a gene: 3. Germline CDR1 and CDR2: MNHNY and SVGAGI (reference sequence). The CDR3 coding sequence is TGTGCCAGCAGTTACTCCGGACAGGGGACCAATGAGCAGTTCTTC. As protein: CASSYSGQGTNEQFF.

CDR3 DNA sequence: TGCGCCAGCAGTCCGCCGGGGACCCAAGAGACCCAGTACTTC. It codes for CASSPPGTQETQYF. The genes are TRBV5-1 and TRBJ2-5, with D tentatively TRBD1 or TRBD2 (5 bases each). Deletions cut 5 bases from V and 1 base from J, with 12 bases between. The CDR3 is 14 amino acids. Germline values: CDR1 SGHRS, CDR2 YFSETQ.

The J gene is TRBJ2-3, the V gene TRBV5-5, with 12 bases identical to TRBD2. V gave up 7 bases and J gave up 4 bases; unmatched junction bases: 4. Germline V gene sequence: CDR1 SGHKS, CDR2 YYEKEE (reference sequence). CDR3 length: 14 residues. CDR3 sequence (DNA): TGTGCCAGCGCCACTAGCGGGGGGCCAGATACGCAGTATTTT. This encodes CASATSGGPDTQYF.

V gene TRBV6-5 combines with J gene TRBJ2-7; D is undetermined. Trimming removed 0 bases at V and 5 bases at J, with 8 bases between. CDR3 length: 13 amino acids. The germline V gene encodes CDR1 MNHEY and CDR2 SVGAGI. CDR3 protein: CASSYSTLHEQYF. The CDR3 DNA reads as TGTGCCAGCAGTTACTCGACCCTCCACGAGCAGTACTTC.

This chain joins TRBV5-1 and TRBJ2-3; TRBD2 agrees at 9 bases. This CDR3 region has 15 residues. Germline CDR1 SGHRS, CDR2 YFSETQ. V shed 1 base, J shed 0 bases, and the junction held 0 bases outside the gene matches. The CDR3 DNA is TGCGCCAGCAGCTTGACTAGCGGGAGCACAGATACGCAGTATTTT. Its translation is CASSLTSGSTDTQYF.

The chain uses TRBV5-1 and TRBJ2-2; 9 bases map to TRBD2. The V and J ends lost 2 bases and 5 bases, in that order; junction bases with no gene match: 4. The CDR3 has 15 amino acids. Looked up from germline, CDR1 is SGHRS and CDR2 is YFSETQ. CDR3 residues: CASSFSLAGTGELFF. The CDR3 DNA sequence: TGCGCCAGCAGCTTCAGCCTAGCGGGGACCGGGGAGCTGTTTTTT.

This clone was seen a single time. In nucleotides, the CDR3 is TGTGCCAGCAGTTACTGGGCCACCACCGGGGAGCTGTTTTTT. The encoded protein is CASSYWATTGELFF. The chain uses TRBV6-6 and TRBJ2-2; the D is unclear. Germline V gene lookup returns CDR1 MNHNY and CDR2 SVGAGI (reference sequence). The CDR3 runs to 14 residues. Between the trimmed V and J ends, which lost 1 base and 4 bases, there was a span of 7 bases.